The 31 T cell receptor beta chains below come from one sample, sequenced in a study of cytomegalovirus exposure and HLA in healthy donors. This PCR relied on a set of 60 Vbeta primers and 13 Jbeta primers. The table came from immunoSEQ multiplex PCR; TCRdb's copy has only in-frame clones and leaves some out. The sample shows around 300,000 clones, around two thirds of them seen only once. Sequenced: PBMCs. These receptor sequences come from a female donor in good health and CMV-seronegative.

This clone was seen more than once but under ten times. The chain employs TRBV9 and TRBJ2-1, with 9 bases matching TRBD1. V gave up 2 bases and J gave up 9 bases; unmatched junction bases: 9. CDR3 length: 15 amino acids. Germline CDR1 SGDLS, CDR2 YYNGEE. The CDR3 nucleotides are TGTGCCAGCAGCGTGGGACAGGGTTTTGCAGGTGAGCAGTTCTTC. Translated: CASSVGQGFAGEQFF.

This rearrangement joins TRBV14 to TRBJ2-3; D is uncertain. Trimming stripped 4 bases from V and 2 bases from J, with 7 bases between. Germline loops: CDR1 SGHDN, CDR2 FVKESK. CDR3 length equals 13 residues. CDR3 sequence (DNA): TGTGCCAGCAGCCCCCACATCACAGATACGCAGTATTTT. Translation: CASSPHITDTQYF.

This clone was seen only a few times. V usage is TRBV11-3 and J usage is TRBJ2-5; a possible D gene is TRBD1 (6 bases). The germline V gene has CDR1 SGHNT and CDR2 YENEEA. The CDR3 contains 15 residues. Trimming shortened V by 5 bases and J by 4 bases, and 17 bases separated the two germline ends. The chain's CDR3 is CASSRTESKRETQYF. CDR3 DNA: TGTGCCAGCAGCAGGACAGAGTCCAAGAGAGAGACCCAGTACTTC.

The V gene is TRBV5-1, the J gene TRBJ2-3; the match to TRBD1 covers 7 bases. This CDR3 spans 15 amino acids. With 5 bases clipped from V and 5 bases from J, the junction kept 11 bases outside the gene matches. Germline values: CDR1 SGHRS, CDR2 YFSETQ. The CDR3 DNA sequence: TGCGCCAGCAGGACCGGGACAGCTGGTATAGATACGCAGTATTTT. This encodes CASRTGTAGIDTQYF. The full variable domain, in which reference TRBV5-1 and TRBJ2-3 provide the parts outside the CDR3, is KAGVTQTPRYLIKTRGQQVTLSCSPISGHRSVSWYQQTPGQGLQFLFEYFSETQRNKGNFPGRFSGRQFSNSRSEMNVSTLELGDSALYLCASRTGTAGIDTQYFGPGTRLTVL.

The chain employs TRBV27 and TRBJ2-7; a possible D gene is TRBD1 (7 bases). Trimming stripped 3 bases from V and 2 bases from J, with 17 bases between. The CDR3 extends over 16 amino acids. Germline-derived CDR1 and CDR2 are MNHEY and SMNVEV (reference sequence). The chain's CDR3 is CASSFLPEGQPYEQYF. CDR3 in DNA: TGTGCCAGCAGTTTTCTCCCGGAGGGACAGCCCTACGAGCAGTACTTC.

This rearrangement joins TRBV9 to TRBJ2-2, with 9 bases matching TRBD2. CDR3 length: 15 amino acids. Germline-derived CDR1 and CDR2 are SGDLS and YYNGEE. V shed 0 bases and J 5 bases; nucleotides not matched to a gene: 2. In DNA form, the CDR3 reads TGTGCCAGCAGCGTAGGACTAGCGGCTACCGGGGAGCTGTTTTTT. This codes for CASSVGLAATGELFF.

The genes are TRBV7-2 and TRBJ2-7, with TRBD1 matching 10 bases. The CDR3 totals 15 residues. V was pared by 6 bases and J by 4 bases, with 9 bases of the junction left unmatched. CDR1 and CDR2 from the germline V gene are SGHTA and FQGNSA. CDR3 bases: TGTGCCAGCAGTAAGGCGCGGGACAGGGGATACGAGCAGTACTTC. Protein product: CASSKARDRGYEQYF.

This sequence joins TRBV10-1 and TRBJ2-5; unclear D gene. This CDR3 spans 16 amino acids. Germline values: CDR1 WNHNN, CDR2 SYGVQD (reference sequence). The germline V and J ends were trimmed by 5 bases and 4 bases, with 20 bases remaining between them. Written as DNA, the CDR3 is TGCGCCAGCAGTTCACTTCAAGATAGAGTCCCAGAGACCCAGTACTTC. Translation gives CASSSLQDRVPETQYF.

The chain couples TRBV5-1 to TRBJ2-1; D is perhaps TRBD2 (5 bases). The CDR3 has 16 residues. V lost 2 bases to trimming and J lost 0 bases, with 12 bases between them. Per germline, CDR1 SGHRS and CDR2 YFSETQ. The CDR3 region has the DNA TGCGCCAGCAGCTTTGAGGGCGGACTCTCCTACAATGAGCAGTTCTTC. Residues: CASSFEGGLSYNEQFF.

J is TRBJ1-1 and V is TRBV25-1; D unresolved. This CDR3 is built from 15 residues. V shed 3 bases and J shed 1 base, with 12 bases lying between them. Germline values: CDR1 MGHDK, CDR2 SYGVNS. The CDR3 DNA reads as TGTGCCAGCAGTGACTCGCCCGGCGGGAACACTGAAGCTTTCTTT. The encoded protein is CASSDSPGGNTEAFF.

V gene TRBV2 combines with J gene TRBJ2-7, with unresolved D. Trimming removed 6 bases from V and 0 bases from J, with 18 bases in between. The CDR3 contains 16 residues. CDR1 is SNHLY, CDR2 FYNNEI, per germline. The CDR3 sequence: CASSSPQAESSYEQYF. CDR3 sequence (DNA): TGTGCCAGCAGCAGCCCCCAGGCCGAGAGCTCCTACGAGCAGTACTTC.

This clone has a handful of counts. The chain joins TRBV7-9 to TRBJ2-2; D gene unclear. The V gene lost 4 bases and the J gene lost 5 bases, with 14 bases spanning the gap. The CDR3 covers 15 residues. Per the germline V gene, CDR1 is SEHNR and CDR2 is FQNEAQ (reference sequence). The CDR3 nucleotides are TGTGCCAGCAGCTCACGGCCGCCCGGGACCGGGGAGCTGTTTTTT. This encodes CASSSRPPGTGELFF.

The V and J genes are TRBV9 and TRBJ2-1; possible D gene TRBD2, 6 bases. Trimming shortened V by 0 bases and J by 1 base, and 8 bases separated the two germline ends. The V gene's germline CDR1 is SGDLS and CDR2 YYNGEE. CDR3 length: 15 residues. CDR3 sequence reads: CASSVAGESYNEQFF. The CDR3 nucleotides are TGTGCCAGCAGCGTAGCGGGGGAGTCCTACAATGAGCAGTTCTTC. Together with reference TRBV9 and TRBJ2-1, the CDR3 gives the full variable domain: DSGVTQTPKHLITATGQRVTLRCSPRSGDLSVYWYQQSLDQGLQFLIQYYNGEERAKGNILERFSAQQFPDLHSELNLSSLELGDSALYFCASSVAGESYNEQFFGPGTRLTVL.

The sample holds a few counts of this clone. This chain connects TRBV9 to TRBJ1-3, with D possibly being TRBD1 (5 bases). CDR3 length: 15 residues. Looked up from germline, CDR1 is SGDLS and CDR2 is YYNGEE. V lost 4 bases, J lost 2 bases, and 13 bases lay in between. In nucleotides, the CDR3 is TGTGCCAGCAGCCCGGGGGGGGGAGCTGGAAACACCATATATTTT. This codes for CASSPGGGAGNTIYF. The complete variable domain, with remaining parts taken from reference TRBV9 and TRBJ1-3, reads DSGVTQTPKHLITATGQRVTLRCSPRSGDLSVYWYQQSLDQGLQFLIQYYNGEERAKGNILERFSAQQFPDLHSELNLSSLELGDSALYFCASSPGGGAGNTIYFGEGSWLTVV.

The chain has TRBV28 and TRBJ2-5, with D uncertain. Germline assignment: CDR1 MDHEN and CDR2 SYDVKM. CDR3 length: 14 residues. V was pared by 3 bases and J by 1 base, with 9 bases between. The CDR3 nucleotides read TGTGCCAGCAGTTTGAGCAGGTTCCAAGAGACCCAGTACTTC. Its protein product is CASSLSRFQETQYF.

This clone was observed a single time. The DNA for the CDR3 is TGTGCCAGCAGTGCCACGCTAGTTGATACGCAGTATTTT. The encoded protein is CASSATLVDTQYF. The chain employs TRBV25-1 and TRBJ2-3; no clear D gene. CDR1 MGHDK and CDR2 SYGVNS come from the germline V gene. This CDR3 comprises 13 residues. V dropped 4 bases and J dropped 6 bases, with 11 bases sitting between them. The variable domain in full, completed from reference TRBV25-1 and TRBJ2-3, reads EADIYQTPRYLVIGTGKKITLECSQTMGHDKMYWYQQDPGMELHLIHYSYGVNSTEKGDLSSESTVSRIRTEHFPLTLESARPSHTSQYLCASSATLVDTQYFGPGTRLTVL.

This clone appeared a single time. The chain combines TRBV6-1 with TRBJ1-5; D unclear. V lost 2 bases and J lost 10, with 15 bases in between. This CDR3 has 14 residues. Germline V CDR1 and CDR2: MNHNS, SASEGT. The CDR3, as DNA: TGTGCCAGCAGTGAACAGGAGGAGGGCCTCCCCCAGCATTTT. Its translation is CASSEQEEGLPQHF.

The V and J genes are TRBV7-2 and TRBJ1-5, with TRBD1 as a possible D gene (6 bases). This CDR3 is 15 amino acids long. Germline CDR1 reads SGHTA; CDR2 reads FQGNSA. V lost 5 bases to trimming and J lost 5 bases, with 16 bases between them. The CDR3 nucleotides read TGTGCCAGCAGCCTGTCCGGGACAAAGGATCAGCCCCAGCATTTT. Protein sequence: CASSLSGTKDQPQHF.

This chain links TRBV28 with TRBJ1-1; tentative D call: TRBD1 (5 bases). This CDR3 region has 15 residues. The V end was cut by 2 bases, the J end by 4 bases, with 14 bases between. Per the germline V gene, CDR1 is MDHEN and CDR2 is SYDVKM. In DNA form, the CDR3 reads TGTGCCAGCAGTTTAAGTACTCGGGGGGGCACTGAAGCTTTCTTT. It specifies CASSLSTRGGTEAFF.

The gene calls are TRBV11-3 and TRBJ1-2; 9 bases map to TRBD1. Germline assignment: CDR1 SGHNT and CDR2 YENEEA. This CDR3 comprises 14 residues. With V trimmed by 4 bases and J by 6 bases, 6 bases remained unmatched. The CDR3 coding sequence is TGTGCCAGCAGCTCCGGGACAGGGAACCATGGCTACACCTTC. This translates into CASSSGTGNHGYTF.

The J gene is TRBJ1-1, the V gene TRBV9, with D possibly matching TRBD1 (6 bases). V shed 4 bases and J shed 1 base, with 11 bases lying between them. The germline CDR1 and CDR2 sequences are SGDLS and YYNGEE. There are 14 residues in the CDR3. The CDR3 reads CASSLTGPNTEAFF. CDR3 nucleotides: TGTGCCAGCAGCTTGACAGGACCGAACACTGAAGCTTTCTTT.

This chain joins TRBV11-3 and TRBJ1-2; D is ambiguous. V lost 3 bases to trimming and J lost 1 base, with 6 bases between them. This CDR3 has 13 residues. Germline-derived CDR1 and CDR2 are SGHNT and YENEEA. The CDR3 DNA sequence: TGTGCCAGCAGCTTGGGCAGTAACTATGGCTACACCTTC. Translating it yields CASSLGSNYGYTF.

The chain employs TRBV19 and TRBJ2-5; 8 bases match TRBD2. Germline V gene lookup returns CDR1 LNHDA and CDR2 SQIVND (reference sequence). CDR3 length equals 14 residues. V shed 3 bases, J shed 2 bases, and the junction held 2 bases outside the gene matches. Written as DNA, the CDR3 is TGTGCCAGTAGTATTCCGGGAGGGCAAGAGACCCAGTACTTC. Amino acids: CASSIPGGQETQYF.

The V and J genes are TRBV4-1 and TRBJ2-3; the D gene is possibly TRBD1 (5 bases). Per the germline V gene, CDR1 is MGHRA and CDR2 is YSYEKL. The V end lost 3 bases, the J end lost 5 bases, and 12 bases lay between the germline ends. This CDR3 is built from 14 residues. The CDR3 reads CASSQGIGVDTQYF. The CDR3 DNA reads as TGCGCCAGCAGCCAGGGGATAGGGGTAGATACGCAGTATTTT.

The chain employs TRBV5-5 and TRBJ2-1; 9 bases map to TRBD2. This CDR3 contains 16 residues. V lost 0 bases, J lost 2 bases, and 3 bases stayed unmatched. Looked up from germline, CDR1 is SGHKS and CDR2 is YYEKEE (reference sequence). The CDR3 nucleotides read TGTGCCAGCAGCTTGGCGGCGGGAGGGCCCTACAATGAGCAGTTCTTC. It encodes CASSLAAGGPYNEQFF. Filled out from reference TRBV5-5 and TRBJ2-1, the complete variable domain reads DAGVTQSPTHLIKTRGQQVTLRCSPISGHKSVSWYQQVLGQGPQFIFQYYEKEERGRGNFPDRFSARQFPNYSSELNVNALLLGDSALYLCASSLAAGGPYNEQFFGPGTRLTVL.

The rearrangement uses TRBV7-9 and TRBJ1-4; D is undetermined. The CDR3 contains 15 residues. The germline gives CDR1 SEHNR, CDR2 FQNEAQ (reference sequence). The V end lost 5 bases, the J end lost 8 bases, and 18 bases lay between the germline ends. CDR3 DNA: TGTGCCAGCAGCCCACCTGAAACGTCGGGGGAAAAACTGTTTTTT. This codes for CASSPPETSGEKLFF.

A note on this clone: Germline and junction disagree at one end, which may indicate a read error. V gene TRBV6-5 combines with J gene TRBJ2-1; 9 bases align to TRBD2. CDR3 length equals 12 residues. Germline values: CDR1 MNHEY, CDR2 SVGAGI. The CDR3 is CASGYSGSEQFF. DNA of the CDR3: TGTGCCAGCGGTTATAGCGGGAGTGAGCAGTTCTTC.

The CDR3: CASSLSGGKLNTEAFF. CDR3 nucleotide sequence: TGTGCCAGCAGCTTGTCCGGAGGGAAACTGAACACTGAAGCTTTCTTT. This sequence joins TRBV5-6 and TRBJ1-1; D remains unclear. The CDR3 has 16 amino acids. Germline loops: CDR1 SGHDT, CDR2 YYEEEE. V gave up 1 base and J gave up 0 bases, with 13 bases separating them.

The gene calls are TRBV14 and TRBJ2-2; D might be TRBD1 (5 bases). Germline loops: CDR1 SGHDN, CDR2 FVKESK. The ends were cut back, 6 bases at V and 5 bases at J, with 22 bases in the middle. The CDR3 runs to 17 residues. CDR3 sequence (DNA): TGTGCCAGCAGGCCCAGGGTGGGAATCTTCCGAACCGGGGAGCTGTTTTTT. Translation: CASRPRVGIFRTGELFF.

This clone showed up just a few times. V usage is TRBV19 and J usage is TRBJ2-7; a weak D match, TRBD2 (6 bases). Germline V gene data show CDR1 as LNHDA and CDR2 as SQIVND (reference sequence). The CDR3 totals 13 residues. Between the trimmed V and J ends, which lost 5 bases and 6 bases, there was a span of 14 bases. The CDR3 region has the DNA TGTGCCAGTAGTGTGACGGGAGACTTCGAGCAGTACTTC. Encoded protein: CASSVTGDFEQYF.

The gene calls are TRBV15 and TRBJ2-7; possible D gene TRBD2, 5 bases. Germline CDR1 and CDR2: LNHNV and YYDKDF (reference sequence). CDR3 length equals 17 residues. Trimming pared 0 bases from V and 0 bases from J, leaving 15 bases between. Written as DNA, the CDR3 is TGTGCCACCAGCAGAGATCGAGGCGGGTTGAGCTCCTACGAGCAGTACTTC. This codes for CATSRDRGGLSSYEQYF.